The entry that follows covers one T cell receptor beta chain sequence. This sample is part of a study of blood T cell repertoires in COVID-19. The CDR3 extends over 14 amino acids. Germline values: CDR1 SGDLS, CDR2 YYNGEE. The J segment lost 7 bases and the V segment lost 3 bases, leaving 6 bases of the junction unmatched. Assay: immunoSEQ multiplex PCR; the TCRdb copy retains only in-frame clones and omits some. The sample lists about 210,000 clones; roughly 91% were seen once. V is TRBV9 and J is TRBJ1-2; 10 bases map to TRBD1. The TCR sequence derives from a man aged 30 to 39 in a cohort exposed to, infected with or recovered from COVID-19 (not recorded which). Sequencing was carried out using PBMCs or T cells enriched from blood (not recorded which). The CDR3 loop is CASSADRGQGGYTF. The CDR3 DNA follows: TGTGCCAGCAGCGCCGACAGGGGGCAAGGTGGCTACACCTTC.